This T cell receptor beta chain was obtained from a study of CD8+ T cells in alopecia areata. About the research overall: Female C3H/HeJ mice aged roughly 7-11 weeks were given skin from C3H/HeJ graft donors, 6-12 months old, that had spontaneous alopecia.

Markers including CD4, CD8alpha, NKG2D and NKG2ACE guided sorting of pooled cutaneous lymph node cells. Comments on this clone: Its antigen is unidentified. Gene labels here are mouse ones. The read ends 4 residues early relative to the CDR3; the germline J gene fills the gap.

Once RNA had been extracted, it was reverse transcribed into cDNA to act as the sequencing template. TCRdb keeps only in-frame clones here, not all; method: immunoSEQ multiplex PCR. The sample includes approximately 280,000 clones, none of them occurring once. Study-level findings and limits: Sequencing of scalp samples also captures resident alphabeta T cells of normal skin. Sharing of TCR sequences between patients (possibly for HLA-related reasons) was less clear than in mice.

The germline V gene has CDR1 SGHSN and CDR2 HYEKVE. The J segment lost 2 bases and the V segment lost 0 bases, leaving 5 bases of the junction unmatched. This CDR3 contains 16 residues. The chain couples TRBV12-1 to TRBJ2-1, with 8 bases that match TRBD2. The clonotype was recovered from a C3H/HeJ mouse with alopecia areata. The strain's MHC: H2-k. Material for sequencing was CD4+ T cells sorted from a lymph node. This CDR3 is CASSLVGGAHYAEQFF. The sequenced part of the CDR3 DNA is TGTGCCAGCTCTCTCGTGGGGGGGGCGCACTATGCT. Combining the CDR3 with reference TRBV12-1 and TRBJ2-1 gives the whole variable domain DSGVVQSPRHIIKEKGGRSVLTCIPISGHSNVVWYQQTLGKELKFLIQHYEKVERDKGFLPSRFSVQQFDDYHSEMNMSALELEDSAMYFCASSLVGGAHYAEQFFGPGTRLTVL.